This is a list of T cell receptor beta chains from one sample in a study of blood T cells in healthy people across ages. TCRdb ran MiXCR on the 5' RACE reads and lists one entry per CDR3 protein. The data contain around 820,000 distinct CDR3 sequences, just under 25% of them singletons. These data are also associated with another study on T cells of mothers and their children.

The sample consisted of blood. The receptor source for this set is a boy between 5 and 17 years old in good health. CDR3s include the opening cysteine and the closing phenylalanine or tryptophan. The D gene is left open where the match is weak. Clone size appears in some rows only: once, few, many, or a class for an expanded clone.

J | V | size | D | length | CDR3 | DNA
TRBJ2-4 | TRBV7-2 | NA | NA | 13 | CASSFGPVNIQYF | TGTGCCAGCAGCTTCGGGCCCGTCAACATTCAGTACTTC
TRBJ2-3 | TRBV20-1 | NA | TRBD2 | 15 | CSARLAGLRTDTQYF | TGCAGTGCTAGACTAGCGGGGTTACGCACAGATACGCAGTATTTT
TRBJ2-1 | TRBV25-1 | few | TRBD2 | 15 | CASSPRTSLHNEQFF | TGTGCCAGCAGTCCCCGGACTAGCTTACACAATGAGCAGTTCTTC
TRBJ2-2 | TRBV19 | few | NA | 14 | CASSVDPFPGELFF | TGTGCCAGTAGTGTCGACCCCTTTCCCGGGGAGCTGTTTTTT
TRBJ1-4 | TRBV29-1 | few | NA | 14 | CSARGPSTNEKLFF | TGCAGCGCCCGAGGGCCTTCAACTAATGAAAAACTGTTTTTT
TRBJ2-4 | TRBV7-9 | NA | NA | 17 | CASSPRVGAKAKNIQYF | TGTGCCAGCAGCCCGCGCGTGGGGGCGAAAGCCAAAAACATTCAGTACTTC
TRBJ2-3 | TRBV7-9 | NA | NA | 14 | CASSLTWAPDTQYF | TGTGCCAGCAGCTTAACGTGGGCACCAGATACGCAGTATTTT
TRBJ2-1 | TRBV27 | NA | NA | 15 | CASAREGPSYNEQFF | TGTGCCAGCGCGCGAGAGGGGCCGTCCTACAATGAGCAGTTCTTC
TRBJ2-3 | TRBV3-1 | NA | TRBD2 | 16 | CASSRRLAGGADTQYF | TGTGCCAGCAGCCGGCGACTAGCGGGAGGGGCAGATACGCAGTATTTT
TRBJ2-1 | TRBV5-1 | few | NA | 14 | CASSSLATGNEQFF | TGCGCCAGCAGCTCGCTAGCAACAGGAAATGAGCAGTTCTTC
TRBJ1-5 | TRBV5-6 | few | TRBD1 | 14 | CASSADRGNQPQHF | TGTGCCAGCAGCGCGGACAGGGGCAATCAGCCCCAGCATTTT
TRBJ2-7 | TRBV20-1 | few | TRBD2 | 16 | CSALGPSGRASYEQYF | TGCAGTGCCCTAGGGCCTAGCGGGAGGGCCTCCTACGAGCAGTACTTC
TRBJ2-5 | TRBV7-8 | NA | TRBD2 | 16 | CASSSETSGIWETQYF | TGTGCCAGCAGCTCAGAGACTAGCGGGATATGGGAGACCCAGTACTTC
TRBJ2-1 | TRBV6-2/TRBV6-3 | NA | TRBD2 | 14 | CASSWTSGQDEQFF | TGTGCCAGCAGCTGGACTAGCGGGCAGGATGAGCAGTTCTTC
TRBJ2-1 | TRBV29-1 | NA | NA | 11 | CSVEGTIEQFF | TGCAGCGTTGAGGGTACGATCGAGCAGTTCTTC
TRBJ1-1 | TRBV4-3 | NA | NA | 14 | CATSQDWIYTEAFF | TGCGCCACCAGCCAAGATTGGATTTACACTGAAGCTTTCTTT
TRBJ2-5 | TRBV27 | NA | NA | 15 | CASSSSQGLGETQYF | TGTGCCAGCAGTTCCTCCCAGGGGTTAGGAGAGACCCAGTACTTC
TRBJ1-6 | TRBV27 | NA | NA | 13 | CASSWGNNSPLHF | TGTGCCAGCAGTTGGGGGAATAATTCACCCCTCCACTTT
TRBJ2-1 | TRBV5-1 | NA | NA | 13 | CASSLEINNEQFF | TGCGCCAGCAGCTTGGAGATCAACAATGAGCAGTTCTTC
TRBJ2-1 | TRBV20-1 | NA | NA | 17 | CSARFSRAGLSYNEQFF | TGCAGTGCTAGATTTTCTCGAGCGGGCCTCTCCTACAATGAGCAGTTCTTC
TRBJ2-5 | TRBV4-1 | few | NA | 12 | CASSQAQETQYF | TGCGCCAGCAGCCAAGCCCAAGAGACCCAGTACTTC
TRBJ2-5 | TRBV4-3 | NA | NA | 16 | CASSQRPGFVAETQYF | TGCGCCAGCAGCCAAAGGCCAGGGTTTGTCGCAGAGACCCAGTACTTC
TRBJ2-1 | TRBV28 | NA | NA | 11 | CASSRFNEQFF | TGTGCCAGCAGCCGATTCAATGAGCAGTTCTTC
TRBJ2-3 | TRBV4-1 | few | NA | 15 | CASGPPIFGTDTQYF | TGCGCCAGCGGACCGCCCATCTTTGGGACAGATACGCAGTATTTT
TRBJ2-1 | TRBV13 | NA | NA | 16 | CASSPQGSGHYNEQFF | TGTGCCAGCAGCCCCCAAGGGTCGGGGCACTACAATGAGCAGTTCTTC
TRBJ2-7 | TRBV7-2 | NA | NA | 15 | CASSTAQGRDREQYF | TGTGCCAGCAGCACCGCACAGGGGAGGGACCGCGAGCAGTACTTC
TRBJ1-2 | TRBV28 | NA | TRBD1 | 15 | CASSPPIRGSYGYTF | TGTGCCAGCAGTCCCCCCATCAGGGGGTCCTATGGCTACACCTTC
TRBJ2-5 | TRBV14 | NA | TRBD2 | 18 | CASSHRTSGTPEQETQYF | TGTGCCAGCAGCCACAGAACTAGCGGGACCCCGGAGCAAGAGACCCAGTACTTC
TRBJ2-7 | TRBV12-3/TRBV12-4 | NA | TRBD1 | 14 | CASSLGQGHYEQYF | TGTGCCAGCAGTCTAGGACAGGGACACTACGAGCAGTACTTC
TRBJ1-1 | TRBV18 | NA | NA | 15 | CASSPPEGGLTEAFF | TGTGCCAGCTCACCACCGGAAGGGGGTTTGACTGAAGCTTTCTTT
TRBJ2-7 | TRBV11-2 | few | TRBD1 | 14 | CASSLGTALYEQYF | TGTGCCAGCAGCCTGGGGACAGCTCTCTACGAGCAGTACTTC
TRBJ1-1 | TRBV21-1 | few | NA | 15 | CASSKGGTDNTEAFF | TGTGCCAGCAGCAAAGGGGGGACAGACAACACTGAAGCTTTCTTT
TRBJ2-7 | TRBV12-3/TRBV12-4 | few | TRBD1 | 13 | CASRPTGAGEQYF | TGTGCCAGCAGACCGACAGGGGCGGGCGAGCAGTACTTC
TRBJ2-3 | TRBV28 | NA | NA | 15 | CASSLRGPIPDTQYF | TGTGCCAGCAGTTTGAGGGGCCCTATCCCAGATACGCAGTATTTT
TRBJ2-4 | TRBV28 | few | TRBD2 | 14 | CASSQRLAENIQYF | TGTGCCAGCAGTCAGCGACTAGCGGAAAACATTCAGTACTTC
TRBJ2-2 | TRBV29-1 | NA | NA | 17 | CSVELSSGRSNTGELFF | TGCAGCGTTGAACTATCGTCGGGCAGGTCGAACACCGGGGAGCTGTTTTTT
TRBJ2-3 | TRBV7-2 | NA | TRBD2 | 18 | CASSFAQLSGGGPDTQYF | TGTGCCAGCAGCTTCGCCCAACTTAGCGGGGGGGGACCAGATACGCAGTATTTT
TRBJ2-7 | TRBV20-1 | few | TRBD2 | 15 | CSASRGLAADYEQYF | TGCAGTGCTAGTAGGGGACTAGCGGCCGACTACGAGCAGTACTTC
TRBJ1-5 | TRBV6-6 | few | NA | 14 | CASGGRGANQPQHF | TGTGCCAGCGGTGGTCGGGGGGCTAATCAGCCCCAGCATTTT
TRBJ2-7 | TRBV7-8 | few | TRBD1 | 13 | CATGTGRPYEQYF | TGTGCGACCGGGACAGGGAGGCCTTACGAGCAGTACTTC
TRBJ1-6 | TRBV20-1 | NA | NA | 15 | CSARGARVNHSPLHF | TGCAGTGCTAGAGGGGCCAGGGTGAATCATTCACCCCTCCACTTT
TRBJ1-1 | TRBV7-9 | few | NA | 13 | CASSWEGGTEAFF | TGTGCCAGCAGTTGGGAGGGCGGCACTGAAGCTTTCTTT
TRBJ2-6 | TRBV12-3/TRBV12-4 | NA | NA | 14 | CASNFLLEANVLTF | TGTGCCAGCAACTTTTTATTAGAGGCCAACGTCCTGACTTTC